Following are 26 T cell receptor beta chains from one sample sequenced in a study of T-cell memory formation after mild COVID-19. TCRdb re-derived calls from the 5' RACE reads in MiXCR, one entry per CDR3 protein. The sample lists about 47,000 distinct CDR3 sequences; about a tenth were seen once. The sequencing input was PBMCs or a T cell subset sorted from them (not recorded which). The receptor set was obtained from an adult woman who had mild COVID-19 (a few samples of this study predate the infection). Cell type and time point are not known.

This clonotype has a count of ten or more. The rearrangement joins TRBV5-1 to TRBJ1-1, with a weak D call TRBD1 (5 bases). CDR3 length: 14 amino acids. Germline CDR1 and CDR2: SGHRS and YFSETQ. The V end lost 2 bases, the J end lost 2 bases, and 10 bases lay between the germline ends. CDR3 coding DNA: TGCGCCAGCAGCTTTTGGGGGACTAACACTGAAGCTTTCTTT. Residues: CASSFWGTNTEAFF.

This clonotype was counted between two and nine times. This sequence joins TRBV5-5 and TRBJ2-4, with a tentative D call TRBD1 (5 bases). The CDR3 spans 15 residues. V was pared by 3 bases and J by 0 bases, with 10 bases between. Germline CDR1 SGHKS, CDR2 YYEKEE (reference sequence). The CDR3 nucleotides read TGTGCCAGCAGCTCAGTGACAGCAGCCAAAAACATTCAGTACTTC. Translated: CASSSVTAAKNIQYF.

This clonotype was counted a few times. The chain recombines TRBV7-8 with TRBJ2-1; the match to TRBD2 covers 8 bases. The CDR3 sequence is 19 residues long. V lost 0 bases, J lost 0 bases, and 10 bases stayed unmatched. CDR1 and CDR2 from the germline V gene are SGHVS and FQNEAQ. Written as DNA, the CDR3 is TGTGCCAGCAGCTTAGCGATGGGTGCTAGCGGGCGCTCCTACAATGAGCAGTTCTTC. This sequence encodes CASSLAMGASGRSYNEQFF.

The rearrangement uses TRBV15 and TRBJ1-3; tentative D call: TRBD1 (5 bases). The CDR3 extends over 17 amino acids. V lost 0 bases and J lost 6, with 18 bases in between. The germline V gene encodes CDR1 LNHNV and CDR2 YYDKDF (reference sequence). CDR3 DNA sequence: TGTGCCACCAGCAGAGATCGGGCAGGGAGGGTGGAAAACACCATATATTTT. Its translation: CATSRDRAGRVENTIYF.

This rearrangement joins TRBV14 to TRBJ2-5; 10 bases agree with TRBD1. Germline CDR1 SGHDN, CDR2 FVKESK. The CDR3 is made up of 15 amino acids. Trimming took 2 bases from V and 3 from J; bases not matched to a gene: 3. CDR3 loop: CASSQLGQGKETQYF. The CDR3 DNA follows: TGTGCCAGCAGCCAACTGGGACAGGGGAAAGAGACCCAGTACTTC.

Points on this clonotype: A read error may explain this, as a much larger clone is one base away. This chain links TRBV4-2 with TRBJ2-5, with a tentative D call TRBD2 (5 bases). Deletions cut 1 base from V and 4 bases from J, with 10 bases between. The CDR3 spans 14 residues. CDR1 is LGHNA and CDR2 is YNFKEQ in the germline V gene. In nucleotides, the CDR3 is TGTGCCAGCAGCCAAGGTGCTAGCTCAGAGACCCAGTACTTC. Protein sequence: CASSQGASSETQYF.

The chain employs TRBV29-1 and TRBJ2-7; 8 bases match TRBD2. The germline gives CDR1 SQVTM, CDR2 ANQGSEA. The CDR3 extends over 15 amino acids. V trimming: 0 bases; J trimming: 0 bases; junction bases outside the gene matches: 4. The CDR3 loop reads CSVEDGGGTSYEQYF. DNA for the CDR3: TGCAGCGTTGAAGATGGCGGGGGGACCTCCTACGAGCAGTACTTC.

There are a few counts of this clonotype. V and J are TRBV16 and TRBJ1-4; D is uncertain. Trimming removed 0 bases at V and 7 bases at J, with 12 bases between. Germline V gives CDR1 KGHSY, CDR2 FQNENV. The CDR3 length is 15 residues. The CDR3 DNA is TGTGCCAGCAGCCAATCCGGGAGGAAAGGTGAAAAACTGTTTTTT. As protein: CASSQSGRKGEKLFF.

This clonotype was found many times. The rearrangement joins TRBV7-8 to TRBJ2-3; 10 positions agree with TRBD1. The CDR3 is 16 residues long. Germline V gene lookup returns CDR1 SGHVS and CDR2 FQNEAQ. V lost 4 bases to trimming and J lost 2 bases; unmatched junction nucleotides: 6. The CDR3 DNA sequence: TGTGCCAGCAGCTCCAGGACAGGGGGAATCACAGATACGCAGTATTTT. The encoded protein is CASSSRTGGITDTQYF.

This clonotype was picked up a small number of times. The chain joins TRBV7-3 to TRBJ2-3; D may correspond to TRBD1 or TRBD2 (6 bases each). The V and J ends lost 6 bases and 0 bases respectively, with 13 bases between them. This CDR3 has 15 amino acids. Germline loops: CDR1 SGHTA, CDR2 FQGTGA. CDR3 residues: CASRLTGRSTDTQYF. CDR3 nucleotide sequence: TGTGCCAGCAGACTCACAGGGAGGAGCACAGATACGCAGTATTTT.

This clonotype was picked up a small number of times. CDR3 sequence (DNA): TGCAGTGCTAGGTCAATAGGACTAGCGGGCTACGAGCAGTACTTC. It codes for CSARSIGLAGYEQYF. The chain carries TRBV20-1 and TRBJ2-7, with TRBD2 matching over 11 bases. The V and J ends lost 3 bases and 3 bases, in that order; junction bases with no gene match: 7. CDR3 length equals 15 residues. Germline loops: CDR1 DFQATT, CDR2 SNEGSKA (reference sequence).

The gene calls are TRBV4-1 and TRBJ2-1, with D possibly TRBD1 on 5 matching bases. There are 14 residues in the CDR3. V was shortened by 1 base and J by 6 bases, with 10 bases between the two germline ends. Germline CDR1 reads MGHRA; CDR2 reads YSYEKL. The CDR3 spells CASSQVRGFNEQFF. CDR3 in DNA: TGCGCCAGCAGCCAAGTTAGGGGTTTCAATGAGCAGTTCTTC.

The chain links TRBV6-6 to TRBJ2-3, with 7 bases aligning to TRBD2. The CDR3 runs 14 residues. Trimming removed 2 bases from V and 5 bases from J; junction bases left unmatched: 4. CDR1 and CDR2 from the germline V gene are MNHNY and SVGAGI (reference sequence). The CDR3 loop reads CASSYAGVGDTQYF. CDR3 nucleotides: TGTGCCAGCAGTTACGCGGGAGTGGGAGATACGCAGTATTTT.

In its sample, this clonotype was seen many times. The V and J genes are TRBV7-2 and TRBJ1-2, with a tentative D call TRBD1 (6 bases). V was cut by 5 bases and J by 0 bases, with 13 bases left in between. Germline CDR1 SGHTA, CDR2 FQGNSA. This CDR3 region has 15 residues. The CDR3: CASSPQTGPNYGYTF. CDR3 coding DNA: TGTGCCAGCAGCCCACAGACAGGCCCTAACTATGGCTACACCTTC.

This chain uses TRBV20-1 with TRBJ2-3; D is unclear. Germline V CDR1 and CDR2: DFQATT, SNEGSKA (reference sequence). There are 11 residues in the CDR3. The ends were cut back, 3 bases at V and 6 bases at J, with 7 bases in the middle. The CDR3 region is CSASQGDTQYF. As DNA, the CDR3 is TGCAGTGCTAGCCAAGGGGATACGCAGTATTTT.

The CDR3 loop is CAISEKGSGNTIYF. The CDR3, as DNA: TGTGCCATCAGTGAGAAGGGCTCTGGAAACACCATATATTTT. V gene TRBV10-3 combines with J gene TRBJ1-3; D is uncertain. Trimming pared 2 bases from V and 0 bases from J, leaving 5 bases between. The CDR3 covers 14 residues. CDR1 is ENHRY and CDR2 is SYGVKD in the germline V gene.

This chain links TRBV7-9 with TRBJ2-1, with 8 nucleotides matching TRBD1. The CDR3 sequence is 15 residues long. Losses at the gene ends were 7 bases for V and 6 bases for J; bases not matched to a gene: 11. CDR1 is SEHNR, CDR2 FQNEAQ, per germline (reference sequence). CDR3 in amino acids: CASNRDRSHSNEQFF. The CDR3 nucleotides are TGTGCCAGCAATCGGGACAGGTCACATTCCAATGAGCAGTTCTTC.

The J gene is TRBJ2-1, the V gene TRBV19; possible D gene TRBD2, 5 bases. The germline V gene encodes CDR1 LNHDA and CDR2 SQIVND (reference sequence). V lost 7 bases, J lost 0 bases, and 10 bases lay in between. CDR3 length equals 14 residues. CDR3 bases: TGTGCCAGTACTCGGGATAGCTCCTACAATGAGCAGTTCTTC. Translating it yields CASTRDSSYNEQFF. Full variable domain (remainder filled in from reference TRBV19 and TRBJ2-1): DGGITQSPKYLFRKEGQNVTLSCEQNLNHDAMYWYRQDPGQGLRLIYYSQIVNDFQKGDIAEGYSVSREKKESFPLTVTSAQKNPTAFYLCASTRDSSYNEQFFGPGTRLTVL.

V gene TRBV6-5 combines with J gene TRBJ2-7, with a tentative D call TRBD2 (6 bases). The germline V gene has CDR1 MNHEY and CDR2 SVGAGI. The CDR3 length is 14 residues. V was trimmed by 5 bases and J by 2 bases, leaving 13 bases between them. The CDR3 loop is CASSRESRAYEQYF. Here the CDR3 DNA reads TGTGCCAGCAGTCGGGAGTCCAGGGCCTACGAGCAGTACTTC.

In this sample, this clonotype turned up a few times. The chain recombines TRBV6-6 with TRBJ1-2, with 7 bases matching TRBD1. From germline, CDR1 is MNHNY and CDR2 SVGAGI (reference sequence). The CDR3 length is 16 residues. V gave up 2 bases and J gave up 4 bases; unmatched junction bases: 10. The CDR3 sequence is CASSYPLDRPPYGYTF. The CDR3 DNA reads TGTGCCAGCAGTTACCCACTGGACAGGCCTCCCTATGGCTACACCTTC.

The V gene is TRBV6-5, the J gene TRBJ1-2; no clear D gene. The V and J ends lost 7 bases and 1 base respectively, with 7 bases between them. The CDR3 totals 12 residues. Germline V gene lookup returns CDR1 MNHEY and CDR2 SVGAGI. The CDR3, as DNA: TGTGCCAGCACTAACAATAACTATGGCTACACCTTC. Encoded protein: CASTNNNYGYTF.

This clonotype has a count of ten or more. In DNA, the CDR3 is TGTGCCAGCAGTTCGGGACTAGCGTCTAGCACAGATACGCAGTATTTT. It encodes CASSSGLASSTDTQYF. The chain is built from TRBV12-3 or TRBV12-4 and TRBJ2-3, with TRBD2 matching over 10 bases. The CDR3 contains 16 residues. J lost 0 bases, V lost 4 bases, and 4 bases had no gene match.

This clonotype has just a few counts. The V and J genes are TRBV4-3 and TRBJ1-4; 8 bases are a match to TRBD1. The CDR3 runs 18 residues. The V segment lost 0 bases and the J segment 5 bases; nucleotides outside the gene matches: 11. Germline V gene lookup returns CDR1 LGHNA and CDR2 YSLEER. The CDR3 nucleotides read TGCGCCAGCAGCCAAGATTCACACTCCCGGGACAGGAATGAAAAACTGTTTTTT. The encoded protein is CASSQDSHSRDRNEKLFF.

A few counts support this clonotype. The V gene is TRBV7-9, the J gene TRBJ1-2; possibly TRBD1 for D (6 bases). The V end lost 4 bases, the J end lost 6 bases, and 9 bases lay between the germline ends. The CDR3 contains 12 residues. From germline, CDR1 is SEHNR and CDR2 FQNEAQ (reference sequence). The CDR3 nucleotides are TGTGCCAGCAGCTACACAGGGAATGGCTACACCTTC. Translated, it gives CASSYTGNGYTF.

V is TRBV7-8 and J is TRBJ2-5; 8 bases match TRBD2. Germline CDR1 and CDR2: SGHVS and FQNEAQ. The V segment lost 4 bases and the J segment 4 bases; nucleotides outside the gene matches: 11. This CDR3 comprises 16 residues. The CDR3 DNA reads as TGTGCCAGCAGCTCCGGAGCCGGGAGGGCCTTAGAGACCCAGTACTTC. Residues: CASSSGAGRALETQYF.

The gene calls are TRBV2 and TRBJ2-1; D gene ambiguous. The germline V gene has CDR1 SNHLY and CDR2 FYNNEI. The CDR3 has 12 residues. Trimming took off 7 bases at V and 6 bases at J, with 10 bases between the two ends. The CDR3 here is CASTFGANEQFF. CDR3 bases: TGTGCCAGCACCTTCGGCGCCAATGAGCAGTTCTTC.